These T cell receptor beta chains were read from a single sample in a study of response to subunit inactivated influenza vaccine. A single record per CDR3 protein comes from TCRdb applying MiXCR to the RT-PCR reads. This sample yields approximately 700,000 distinct CDR3 sequences, of which approximately 15% are seen a single time; 6% to 8% belongs to the top ten. The material sequenced was PBMCs from blood, taken 14 days before vaccination. The receptors originated from a man in his forties or fifties who received an inactivated influenza vaccine. Both conserved end residues are part of each CDR3. A D gene is named only where the DNA matches it firmly. For some rows the clone size is stated as once, few or many, or as a class when expanded; others skip it.

few	TRBJ2-7	TRBV27	NA	TGTGCCAGCAGTCCGCTTTCTAGCGCGACCGCCTACGAGCAGTACTTC	CASSPLSSATAYEQYF
NA	TRBJ2-3	TRBV20-1	TRBD2	TGCAGTTCCCGGACTAGCGGAACCACAGATACGCAGTATTTT	CSSRTSGTTDTQYF
NA	TRBJ1-4	TRBV2	NA	TGTGCCAGCAGGGCTCGGAGGGCCGGCGGTGAAAAACTGTTTTTT	CASRARRAGGEKLFF
few	TRBJ2-4	TRBV24-1	TRBD1	TGTGCCACCAGTGACCGACCGGACAGGGGGCACAAAAACATTCAGTACTTC	CATSDRPDRGHKNIQYF
NA	TRBJ1-2	TRBV29-1	NA	TGCAGCGTTAGACCCTCAGGGAGTAACTATGGCTACACCTTC	CSVRPSGSNYGYTF
few	TRBJ2-1	TRBV7-8	TRBD1	TGTGCCAGCAGCCGGGGGGACAGGGGCAATGAGCAGTTCTTC	CASSRGDRGNEQFF
few	TRBJ2-5	TRBV7-9	NA	TGTGCCAGCAGCTCCGGACTGGGGGTGTTGGAGACCCAGTACTTC	CASSSGLGVLETQYF
many	TRBJ2-5	TRBV7-2	NA	TGTGCCAGCAGCCTACAGGGCCTTAAAGAGACCCAGTACTTC	CASSLQGLKETQYF
few	TRBJ2-2	TRBV7-8	TRBD2	TGTGCCAGCATTCAGCGGGAGGGCCTGGTCGGGGAGCTGTTTTTT	CASIQREGLVGELFF
NA	TRBJ1-2	TRBV5-5	TRBD1	TGTGCCAGCAGCTCAGAATGGACAGGGACTCATGGCTACACCTTC	CASSSEWTGTHGYTF
many	TRBJ1-4	TRBV19	NA	TGTGCCAGTTCCTCACTCACCTTGTGGGAAAAACTGTTTTTT	CASSSLTLWEKLFF
few	TRBJ2-2	TRBV19	TRBD2	TGTGCCAGTAGTGTTACTGCGGGAGCCGACACCGGGGAGCTGTTTTTT	CASSVTAGADTGELFF
NA	TRBJ2-3	TRBV4-3	NA	TGCGCCAGCAGCCAAGACAACCGGGATACGCAGTATTTT	CASSQDNRDTQYF
NA	TRBJ2-1	TRBV20-1	NA	TGCAGTGCTAGAGCAGGCGACAGACGTAATGAGCAGTTCTTC	CSARAGDRRNEQFF
NA	TRBJ1-1	TRBV19	NA	TGTGCCAGTAGTATGGGGCGGTGGGGCGAAGCTTTCTTT	CASSMGRWGEAFF
few	TRBJ1-6	TRBV12-3/TRBV12-4	NA	TGTGCCAGCAGTTACAGGGCGGGGAATTCACCCCTCCACTTT	CASSYRAGNSPLHF
NA	TRBJ2-5	TRBV9	NA	TGTGCCAGCAGCGTAGCTGTGATCGGACAACAAGAGACCCAGTACTTC	CASSVAVIGQQETQYF
NA	TRBJ2-3	TRBV3-1	NA	TGTGCCAGCAGCCAAGAACCGGACGATACGCAGTATTTT	CASSQEPDDTQYF